This record looks at one T cell receptor (beta chain) sequence and its context. Its antigen is unidentified. The CDR3 totals 15 residues. Germline V lookup: CDR1 SGHAT, CDR2 FQDESV (reference sequence). The junction had 10 bases not matched to a gene; V was cut back by 5 bases and J by 6 bases. The data stem from a study of CD8+CD57+ T cells in acquired aplastic anemia. Study-level background: Mean yield of DNA from sorted CD4+ and CD8+ cells was roughly 3.1 ug. General study results and limits: No significant patient-versus-control difference appeared in CD8+ Simpson's diversity. Patients and controls shared some 30 CD8+ CDR3 sequences.

It was patients with CD8+CD57+ cell expansion by flow cytometry who were chosen for sequencing. Among the patients, none had received any therapy at the time of blood sampling. Genomic DNA acted as the template from which TCR beta VDJ combination and CDR3 sequence profiling were carried out. TCRdb reanalysed the reads using MiXCR and keeps one entry per CDR3 protein. Of 50,000 to 65,000 distinct CDR3 sequences in the sample, around 50% were seen once. The chain employs TRBV11-1 and TRBJ2-3; the match to TRBD2 covers 8 bases. This receptor was obtained from a human donor with aplastic anemia. Sequencing was done on a sample of sorted CD4+, CD8+, or CD8+CD57+ T cells (not recorded which) from PBMCs. For the CDR3, the DNA is TGTGCCAGCAGCCCCGGGAGGGGGGGCGGGGATACGCAGTATTTT. It is translated as CASSPGRGGGDTQYF.